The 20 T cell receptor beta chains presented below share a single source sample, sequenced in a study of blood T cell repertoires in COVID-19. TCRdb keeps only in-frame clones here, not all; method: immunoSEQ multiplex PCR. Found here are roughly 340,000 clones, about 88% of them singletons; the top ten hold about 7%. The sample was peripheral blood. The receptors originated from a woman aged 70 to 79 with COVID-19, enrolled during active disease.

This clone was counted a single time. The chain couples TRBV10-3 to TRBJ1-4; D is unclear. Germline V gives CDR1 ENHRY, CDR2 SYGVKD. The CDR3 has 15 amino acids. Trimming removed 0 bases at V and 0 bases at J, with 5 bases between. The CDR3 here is CAISESGSTNEKLFF. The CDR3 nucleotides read TGTGCCATCAGTGAGTCCGGGTCAACTAATGAAAAACTGTTTTTT.

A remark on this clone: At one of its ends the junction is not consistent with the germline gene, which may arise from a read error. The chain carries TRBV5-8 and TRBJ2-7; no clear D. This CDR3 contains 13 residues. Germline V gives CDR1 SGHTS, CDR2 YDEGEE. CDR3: CASSSYTNYEQYF. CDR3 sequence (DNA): TGTGCCAGCAGCTCTTATACTAACTACGAACAGTACTTC.

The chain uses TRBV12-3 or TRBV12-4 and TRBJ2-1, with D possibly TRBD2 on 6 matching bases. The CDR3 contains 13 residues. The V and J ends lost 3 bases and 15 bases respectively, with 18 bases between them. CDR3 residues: CASSLWRDPGGFF. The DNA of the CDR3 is TGTGCCAGCAGTTTGTGGCGGGACCCCGGGGGGTTCTTC.

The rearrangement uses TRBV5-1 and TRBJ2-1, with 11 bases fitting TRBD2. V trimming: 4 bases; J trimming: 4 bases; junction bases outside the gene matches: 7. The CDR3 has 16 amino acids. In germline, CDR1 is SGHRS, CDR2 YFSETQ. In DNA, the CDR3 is TGCGCCAGCAGCACTTTAGCGGGGGGGCCATACAATGAGCAGTTCTTC. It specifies CASSTLAGGPYNEQFF. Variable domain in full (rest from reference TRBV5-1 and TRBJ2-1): KAGVTQTPRYLIKTRGQQVTLSCSPISGHRSVSWYQQTPGQGLQFLFEYFSETQRNKGNFPGRFSGRQFSNSRSEMNVSTLELGDSALYLCASSTLAGGPYNEQFFGPGTRLTVL.

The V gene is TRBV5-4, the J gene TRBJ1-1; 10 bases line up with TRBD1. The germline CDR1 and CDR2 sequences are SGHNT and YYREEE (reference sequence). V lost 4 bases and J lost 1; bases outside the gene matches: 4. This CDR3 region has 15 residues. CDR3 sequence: CASSRDRGRNTEAFF. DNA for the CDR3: TGTGCCAGCAGCCGAGACAGGGGGCGGAACACTGAAGCTTTCTTT.

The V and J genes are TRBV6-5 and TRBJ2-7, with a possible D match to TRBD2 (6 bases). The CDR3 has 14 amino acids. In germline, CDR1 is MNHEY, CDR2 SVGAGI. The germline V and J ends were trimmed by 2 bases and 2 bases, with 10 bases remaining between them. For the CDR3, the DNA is TGTGCCAGCAGTTACGGGAGGCGGACCTACGAGCAGTACTTC. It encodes CASSYGRRTYEQYF.

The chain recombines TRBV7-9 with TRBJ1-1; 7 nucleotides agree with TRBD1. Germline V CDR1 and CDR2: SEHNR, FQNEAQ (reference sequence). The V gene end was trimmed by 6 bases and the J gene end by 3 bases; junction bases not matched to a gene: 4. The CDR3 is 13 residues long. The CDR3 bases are TGTGCCAGCAGTTTCGGACAGGACACTGAAGCTTTCTTT. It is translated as CASSFGQDTEAFF.

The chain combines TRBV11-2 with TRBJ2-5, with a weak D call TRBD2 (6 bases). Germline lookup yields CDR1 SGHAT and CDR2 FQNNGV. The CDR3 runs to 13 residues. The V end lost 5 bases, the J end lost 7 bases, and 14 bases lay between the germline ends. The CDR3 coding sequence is TGTGCCAGCAGCCTGGGACTTGAGGGGACCCAGTACTTC. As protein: CASSLGLEGTQYF. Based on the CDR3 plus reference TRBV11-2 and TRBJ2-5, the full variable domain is EAGVAQSPRYKIIEKRQSVAFWCNPISGHATLYWYQQILGQGPKLLIQFQNNGVVDDSQLPKDRFSAERLKGVDSTLKIQPAKLEDSAVYLCASSLGLEGTQYFGPGTRLLVL.

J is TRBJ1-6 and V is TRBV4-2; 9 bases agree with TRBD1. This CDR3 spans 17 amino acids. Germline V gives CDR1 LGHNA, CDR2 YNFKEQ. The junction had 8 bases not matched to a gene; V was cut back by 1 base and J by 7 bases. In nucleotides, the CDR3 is TGTGCCAGCAGCCAAGGTACCCCGGGACAGGGCAATTCACCCCTCCACTTT. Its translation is CASSQGTPGQGNSPLHF.

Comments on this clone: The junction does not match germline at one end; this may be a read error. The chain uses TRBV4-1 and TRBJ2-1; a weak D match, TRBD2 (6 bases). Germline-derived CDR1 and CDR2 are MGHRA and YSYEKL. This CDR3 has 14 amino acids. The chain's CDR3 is CASSEDWGGDEQFF. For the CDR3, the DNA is TGCGCCAGCAGCGAAGATTGGGGAGGAGATGAGCAGTTCTTC.

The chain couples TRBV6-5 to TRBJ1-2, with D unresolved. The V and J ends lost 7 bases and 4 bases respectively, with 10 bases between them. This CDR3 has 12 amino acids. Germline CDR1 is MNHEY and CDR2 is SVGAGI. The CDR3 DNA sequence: TGTGCCAGCAAGCGGCAGAGCTATGGCTACACCTTC. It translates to CASKRQSYGYTF.

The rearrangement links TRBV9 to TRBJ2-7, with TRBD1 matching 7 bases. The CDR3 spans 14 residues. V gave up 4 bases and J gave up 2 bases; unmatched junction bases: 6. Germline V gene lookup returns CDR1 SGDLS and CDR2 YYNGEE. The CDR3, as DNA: TGTGCCAGCAGCTCAGGGACAGTCCCCTACGAGCAGTACTTC. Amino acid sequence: CASSSGTVPYEQYF.

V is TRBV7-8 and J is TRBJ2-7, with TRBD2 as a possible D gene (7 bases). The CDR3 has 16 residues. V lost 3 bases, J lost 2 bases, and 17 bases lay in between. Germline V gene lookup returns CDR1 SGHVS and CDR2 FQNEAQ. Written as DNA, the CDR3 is TGTGCCAGCAGCTTCGCCAGGGGAGGGAGGACCTACGAGCAGTACTTC. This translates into CASSFARGGRTYEQYF.

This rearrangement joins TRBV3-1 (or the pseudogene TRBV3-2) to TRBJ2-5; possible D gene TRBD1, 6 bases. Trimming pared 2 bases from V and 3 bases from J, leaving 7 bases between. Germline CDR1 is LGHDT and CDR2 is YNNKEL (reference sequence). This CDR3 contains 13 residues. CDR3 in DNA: TGTGCCAGCAGCCAAACAGGGAAAGAGACCCAGTACTTC. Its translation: CASSQTGKETQYF.

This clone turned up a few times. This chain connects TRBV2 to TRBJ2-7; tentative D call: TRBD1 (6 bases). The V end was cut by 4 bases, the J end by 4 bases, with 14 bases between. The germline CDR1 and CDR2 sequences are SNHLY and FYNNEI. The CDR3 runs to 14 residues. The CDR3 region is CASSGIWDKYEQYF. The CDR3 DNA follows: TGTGCCAGCAGTGGGATCTGGGACAAATACGAGCAGTACTTC.

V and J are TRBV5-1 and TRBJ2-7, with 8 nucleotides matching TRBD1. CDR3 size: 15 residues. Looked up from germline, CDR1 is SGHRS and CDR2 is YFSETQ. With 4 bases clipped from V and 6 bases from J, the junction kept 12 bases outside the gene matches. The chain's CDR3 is CASSVQQGVNGEQYF. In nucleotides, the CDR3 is TGCGCCAGCAGCGTCCAACAGGGGGTTAACGGCGAGCAGTACTTC.

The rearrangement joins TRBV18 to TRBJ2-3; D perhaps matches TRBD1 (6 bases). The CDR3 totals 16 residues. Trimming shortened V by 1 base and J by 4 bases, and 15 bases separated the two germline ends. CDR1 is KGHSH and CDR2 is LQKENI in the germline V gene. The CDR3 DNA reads TGTGCCAGCTCACCACAGGGGGTTGTGGCCTCAGATACGCAGTATTTT. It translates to CASSPQGVVASDTQYF.

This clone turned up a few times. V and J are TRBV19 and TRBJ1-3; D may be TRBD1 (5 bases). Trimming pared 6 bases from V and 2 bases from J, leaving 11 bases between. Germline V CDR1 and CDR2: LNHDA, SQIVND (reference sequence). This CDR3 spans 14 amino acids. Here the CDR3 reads CASRKQGTGNTIYF. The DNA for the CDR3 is TGTGCCAGTAGAAAGCAGGGAACTGGAAACACCATATATTTT.

The CDR3 loop is CASSQDRGGVRGEAFF. CDR3 sequence (DNA): TGCGCCAGCAGCCAAGACCGTGGGGGGGTACGAGGTGAAGCTTTCTTT. The chain carries TRBV4-1 and TRBJ1-1, with D perhaps TRBD1 (5 bases). The CDR3 consists of 16 residues. V dropped 0 bases and J dropped 7 bases, with 18 bases sitting between them. Germline values: CDR1 MGHRA, CDR2 YSYEKL.

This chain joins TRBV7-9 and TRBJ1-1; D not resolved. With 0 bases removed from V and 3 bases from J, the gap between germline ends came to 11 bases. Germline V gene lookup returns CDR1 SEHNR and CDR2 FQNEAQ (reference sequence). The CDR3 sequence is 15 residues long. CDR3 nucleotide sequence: TGTGCCAGCAGCTTAGCCGCGGGGATCTACACTGAAGCTTTCTTT. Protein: CASSLAAGIYTEAFF.